The 4 T cell receptor beta chains presented below share a single source sample, sequenced in a study of cytomegalovirus exposure and HLA in healthy donors. The PCR had 60 Vbeta and 13 Jbeta primers. Sequencing was performed with immunoSEQ multiplex PCR; in TCRdb, only in-frame clones are kept and a portion is missing. The sample holds under 250,000 clones, under 85% seen once. The sequenced material came from PBMCs. The source of these receptors is a man aged 45-60 years in good health and CMV-seronegative.

The V and J genes are TRBV2 and TRBJ2-5, with D possibly TRBD2 on 5 matching bases. CDR1 and CDR2 (germline): SNHLY, FYNNEI. V was clipped by 1 base and J by 1 base, with 13 bases between them. The CDR3 runs 16 residues. Here the CDR3 DNA reads TGTGCCAGCAGTGAAGTTCGCCAGAGGGCCCAAGAGACCCAGTACTTC. As protein: CASSEVRQRAQETQYF. The full variable domain, rest sourced from reference TRBV2 and TRBJ2-5, is EPEVTQTPSHQVTQMGQEVILRCVPISNHLYFYWYRQILGQKVEFLVSFYNNEISEKSEIFDDQFSVERPDGSNFTLKIRSTKLEDSAMYFCASSEVRQRAQETQYFGPGTRLLVL.

V gene TRBV10-1 combines with J gene TRBJ1-1, with a weak D call TRBD1 (6 bases). CDR3 length: 16 residues. Germline CDR1 and CDR2: WNHNN and SYGVQD (reference sequence). The germline V and J ends were trimmed by 5 bases and 0 bases, with 16 bases remaining between them. Written as DNA, the CDR3 is TGCGCCAGCAGTCCGTCAGCGGACAGATTGAACACTGAAGCTTTCTTT. Protein: CASSPSADRLNTEAFF.

This chain joins TRBV27 and TRBJ2-7; D is possibly TRBD1 (6 bases). The CDR3 is 13 amino acids. V was cut by 6 bases and J by 3 bases, with 12 bases left in between. Germline lookup yields CDR1 MNHEY and CDR2 SMNVEV (reference sequence). CDR3 residues: CASSLEGGYEQYF. DNA of the CDR3: TGTGCCAGCAGCCTAGAAGGGGGCTACGAGCAGTACTTC.

The chain employs TRBV7-3 and TRBJ1-3, with D possibly TRBD1 on 5 matching bases. The CDR3 is made up of 15 amino acids. Germline values: CDR1 SGHTA, CDR2 FQGTGA. V lost 4 bases, J lost 0 bases, and 10 bases lay in between. CDR3 nucleotide sequence: TGTGCCAGCAGCTCAACAGGAGACTCTGGAAACACCATATATTTT. It yields the protein CASSSTGDSGNTIYF.